This T cell receptor beta chain was recorded in a study of tumor-infiltrating lymphocytes in oesophageal squamous cell carcinoma. TCRdb recomputed calls from the PCR reads with MiXCR, one row per CDR3 protein. The sample holds 20,000 to 25,000 distinct CDR3 sequences, approximately 34% seen once. This CDR3 contains 14 residues. Germline loops: CDR1 SGHTA, CDR2 FQGTGA. V trimming: 7 bases; J trimming: 3 bases; junction bases outside the gene matches: 5. What was sequenced was esophageal tumor tissue. J is TRBJ2-1 and V is TRBV7-3, with 8 bases aligning to TRBD1. The TCR sequence derives from a female donor with esophageal squamous cell carcinoma. In DNA, the CDR3 is TGTGCCAGCACCGCGGACAGGGACTACAATGAGCAGTTCTTC. Translating it yields CASTADRDYNEQFF. Filled out from reference TRBV7-3 and TRBJ2-1, the complete variable domain reads GAGVSQTPSNKVTEKGKYVELRCDPISGHTALYWYRQSLGQGPEFLIYFQGTGAADDSGLPNDRFFAVRPEGSVSTLKIQRTERGDSAVYLCASTADRDYNEQFFGPGTRLTVL.